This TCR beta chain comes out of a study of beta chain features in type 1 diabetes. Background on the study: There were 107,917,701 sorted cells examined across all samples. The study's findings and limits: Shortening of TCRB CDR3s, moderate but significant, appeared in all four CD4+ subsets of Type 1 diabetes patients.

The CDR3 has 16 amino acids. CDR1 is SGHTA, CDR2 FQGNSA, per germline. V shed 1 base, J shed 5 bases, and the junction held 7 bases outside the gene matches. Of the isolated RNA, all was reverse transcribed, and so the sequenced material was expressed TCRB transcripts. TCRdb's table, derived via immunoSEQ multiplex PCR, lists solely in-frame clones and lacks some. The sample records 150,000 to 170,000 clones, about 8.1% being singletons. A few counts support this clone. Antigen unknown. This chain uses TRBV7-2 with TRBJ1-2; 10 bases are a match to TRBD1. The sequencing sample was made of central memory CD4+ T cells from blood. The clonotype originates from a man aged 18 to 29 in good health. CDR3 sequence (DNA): TGTGCCAGCAGCTTAGACCACGACAGGGGGCTGTATGGCTACACCTTC. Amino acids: CASSLDHDRGLYGYTF.